This TCR beta chain was identified during a study of blood T cell repertoires in COVID-19. Study in general: Donors in the United States, Italy and Spain gave samples during acute or convalescent COVID-19.

Participants, 18 to 89 years old, spanned about two dozen US areas. Participants' own reports of clinical history determined their cohort assignment. CDR1 and CDR2 (germline): ENHRY, SYGVKD. Trimming took off 7 bases at V and 7 bases at J, with 24 bases between the two ends. This CDR3 contains 16 residues. Authors' methods: Quantification of nucleated cells was approximated via reference gene primer amplification. Assay used: immunoSEQ multiplex PCR; TCRdb lists only in-frame clones, some missing. That table gives V, J and clone size, and the DNA gave D and trimming. The sample carries 340,000 or so clones, about 86% recorded once.

This TCR derives from a woman in her thirties or forties with acute COVID-19. The sample consisted of PBMCs or T cells enriched from blood (not recorded which). The rearrangement joins TRBV10-3 to TRBJ2-3; D may be TRBD2 (6 bases). The CDR3 nucleotides are TGTGCCATCAAGGTGTCGGGACTCACGGGGGAAAATACGCAGTATTTT. Its protein is CAIKVSGLTGENTQYF.